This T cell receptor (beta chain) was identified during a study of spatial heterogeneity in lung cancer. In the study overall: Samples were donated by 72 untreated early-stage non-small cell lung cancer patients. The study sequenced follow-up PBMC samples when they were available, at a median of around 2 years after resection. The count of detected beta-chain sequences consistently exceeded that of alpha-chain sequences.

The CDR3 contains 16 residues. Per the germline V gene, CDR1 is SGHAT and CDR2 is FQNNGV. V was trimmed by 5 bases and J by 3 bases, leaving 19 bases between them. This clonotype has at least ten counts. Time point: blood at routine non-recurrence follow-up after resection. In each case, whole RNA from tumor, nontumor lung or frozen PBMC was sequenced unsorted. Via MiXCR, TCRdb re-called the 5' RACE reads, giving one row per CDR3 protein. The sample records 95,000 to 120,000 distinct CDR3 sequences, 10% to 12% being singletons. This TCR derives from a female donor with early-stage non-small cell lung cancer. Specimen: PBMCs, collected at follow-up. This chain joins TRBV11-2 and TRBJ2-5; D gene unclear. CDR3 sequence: CASSLFLAGAKETQYF. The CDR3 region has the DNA TGTGCCAGCAGCCTGTTTCTGGCCGGTGCAAAAGAGACCCAGTACTTC.